The rows below give T cell receptor beta chains drawn from one sample of a study of blood T cells in healthy people across ages. In TCRdb, the 5' RACE reads were re-called with MiXCR into one record per CDR3 protein. In the table there are more than 650,000 distinct CDR3 sequences, 20% to 25% of which are singletons. The sample consisted of blood. The receptors stem from a man aged 65 to 85 in good health. Each CDR3 is given with its conserved first and last residue. The size field is filled for only some rows; it gives once, few, many or a size class.

cdr3_aa clone_size j_call v_call
CASSLNPSEQFF NA TRBJ2-1 TRBV7-3
CASSSGVAGADTQYF NA TRBJ2-3 TRBV7-9
CASNRDRGPNTF few TRBJ1-2 TRBV12-3/TRBV12-4
CASSSPDRAATEAFF few TRBJ1-1 TRBV7-9
CASSLRTGTLNTEAFF few TRBJ1-1 TRBV7-8
CATSDLATDTQYF few TRBJ2-3 TRBV24-1
CASSRPDRAGYTF NA TRBJ1-2 TRBV28
CASSEYSYNEQFF NA TRBJ2-1 TRBV25-1
CAASRSMVAGLQETQYF few TRBJ2-5 TRBV15
CASSRTKASTDAQYF once TRBJ2-3 TRBV12-3/TRBV12-4
CASSQDGQGANEKLFF NA TRBJ1-4 TRBV4-2
CASSLGVRAGEAFF few TRBJ1-1 TRBV28
CACGGSSYNEQFF NA TRBJ2-1 TRBV12-3/TRBV12-4
CSARNSPNQPQHF NA TRBJ1-5 TRBV20-1
CASSFTSDRIYGYTF NA TRBJ1-2 TRBV6-5
CASSPRWGISYEQYF NA NA TRBV27
CSVGQGAPTNEKLFF many TRBJ1-4 TRBV29-1
CASSFSPRETQYF many TRBJ2-5 TRBV5-1
CASSATGTGSSYTF NA TRBJ1-2 TRBV9
CASSLTGRANTEAFF NA TRBJ1-1 TRBV27
CASSFVRGSSYEQYF few NA TRBV12-3/TRBV12-4
CASSPPTDNQETQYF few TRBJ2-5 TRBV18
CATGVETQYF NA TRBJ2-5 TRBV10-3
CSARTGLTAGPLHF NA TRBJ1-6 TRBV20-1
CASSWTSGGSQDTQYF few TRBJ2-3 TRBV7-2
CCPSPGQLYGYTF few TRBJ1-2 TRBV20-1
CATNRDSSYTDTQYF NA TRBJ2-3 TRBV15